The subject of this entry is one T cell receptor beta chain. The antigen this receptor binds is unknown. No clone much larger than this one lies a single base away; base qualities are absent. The data are from a study of blood T cell repertoires in COVID-19 (dated by TCRdb to the early 2020s). Looking at the study overall: Samples covering the acute and convalescent phases of COVID-19 were provided by collaborators in the United States, Italy and Spain. The material from the prospective study consisted of cDNA or gDNA derived from T cells, B-cell-depleted T cells, or PBMCs. Samples were obtained from the ongoing ImmuneRACE study (first 160 participants) and from about 1,300 subjects provided by 6 global collaborators. The sample metadata nearly always contained a de-identified subject ID, COVID-19 status, age in years and sex. Where HLA class I and class II types were available, the types were taken from metadata supplied by the sample provider, not from assay-based typing. A freely available public database, intended as a resource for researchers studying the immune response to SARS-CoV-2, is where the repertoires were released. Subjects who had been exposed to COVID-19, were actively infected with it, or had recovered from it provided the deeply sampled blood TCRbeta repertoires that made up the dataset. Results and caveats for the whole study, not just this receptor: The amount of clinical and demographic metadata varied by source and participant and was provided uncurated.

The collaborating institutions used their own protocols to collect whole blood in K2EDTA tubes. For TCRbeta analysis, collaborator samples were shipped as frozen whole blood, as isolated PBMCs, or as DNA extracted from either sample type. The CDR3 covers 11 residues, taking in both the cysteine and the phenylalanine. Just the 33-base CDR3 DNA is kept, in frame starting at base 1. For CDR1 and CDR2, the germline V gene (reference sequence) lists DFQATT and SNEGSKA. Cut back by 3 bases and 6 bases, the V and J ends lie 7 bases apart. TCRbeta CDR3 regions were amplified from genomic DNA using the immunoSEQ Assay, a bias-controlled multiplex PCR. Turning to the authors' computational methods: The number of nucleated cells in each sample was estimated from the amplification of reference gene primers within the assay. To quantify the absolute abundance of each unique TCRbeta CDR3 rearrangement, sequence reads were collapsed and filtered. For each sample, productive Simpson clonality was calculated as the square root of Simpson's diversity index across productive rearrangements. The table comes from immuneACCESS by way of TCRdb, which keeps in-frame sequences with V and J called. Part of the clones is missing from these tables; in studies checked, under half for an unresolved V gene and the rest for unknown reasons. V and J calls and clone size are copied from that table; D and trimming were computed from the DNA. For this sample the table gives about 39,000 clones, of which approximately 80% were detected only once. Jointly, the top ten make up around 44% of the sample.

Sequencing was done on a sample of peripheral blood. The chain is made from TRBV20-1 and TRBJ2-3; no D gene is confidently identified. The receptor comes from a human donor in a cohort sampled during active or convalescent COVID-19. The donor label of this sample is uncertain. The CDR3: CSASEADTQYF. The sequence in DNA is TGCAGTGCTAGTGAAGCGGATACGCAGTATTTT.